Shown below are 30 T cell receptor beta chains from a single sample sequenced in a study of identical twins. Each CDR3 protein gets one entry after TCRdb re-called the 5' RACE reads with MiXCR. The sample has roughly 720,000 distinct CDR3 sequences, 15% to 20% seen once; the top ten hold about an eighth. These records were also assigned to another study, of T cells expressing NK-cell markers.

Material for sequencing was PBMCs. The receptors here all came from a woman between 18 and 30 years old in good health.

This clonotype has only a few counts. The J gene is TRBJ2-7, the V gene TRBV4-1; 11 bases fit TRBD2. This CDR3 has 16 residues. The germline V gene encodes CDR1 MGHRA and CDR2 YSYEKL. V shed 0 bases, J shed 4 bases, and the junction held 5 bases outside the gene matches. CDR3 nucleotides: TGCGCCAGCAGCCAAGAAACTAGCGGGGGTCGATACGAGCAGTACTTC. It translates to CASSQETSGGRYEQYF.

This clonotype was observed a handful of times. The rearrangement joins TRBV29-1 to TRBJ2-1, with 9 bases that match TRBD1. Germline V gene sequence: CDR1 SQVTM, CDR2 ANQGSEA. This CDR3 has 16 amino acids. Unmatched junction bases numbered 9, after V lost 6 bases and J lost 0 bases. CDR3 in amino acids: CSVKGTGPNSYNEQFF. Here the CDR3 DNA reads TGCAGCGTGAAAGGGACAGGGCCCAACTCCTACAATGAGCAGTTCTTC.

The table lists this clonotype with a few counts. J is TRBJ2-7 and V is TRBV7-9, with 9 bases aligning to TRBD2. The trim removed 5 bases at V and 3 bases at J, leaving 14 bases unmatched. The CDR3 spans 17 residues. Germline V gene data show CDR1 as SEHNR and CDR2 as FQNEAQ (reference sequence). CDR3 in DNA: TGTGCCAGCAGCAGTCCCCTCAGGGCTAGCGGGATCTACGAGCAGTACTTC. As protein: CASSSPLRASGIYEQYF.

CDR3 sequence reads: CASSPPGLAGAYEQYF. DNA of the CDR3: TGTGCCAGCAGTCCGCCCGGACTAGCGGGAGCCTACGAGCAGTACTTC. This chain uses TRBV12-3 or TRBV12-4 with TRBJ2-7; 13 nucleotides align to TRBD2. V lost 5 bases to trimming and J lost 2 bases; unmatched junction nucleotides: 6. The CDR3 has 16 residues.

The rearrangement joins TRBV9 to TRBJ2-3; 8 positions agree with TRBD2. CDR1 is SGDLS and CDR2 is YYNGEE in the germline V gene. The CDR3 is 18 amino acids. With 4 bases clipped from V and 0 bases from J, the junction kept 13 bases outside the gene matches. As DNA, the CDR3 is TGTGCCAGCAGCCGGGAGGGCACCGCCGTCTTAAGCACAGATACGCAGTATTTT. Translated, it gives CASSREGTAVLSTDTQYF.

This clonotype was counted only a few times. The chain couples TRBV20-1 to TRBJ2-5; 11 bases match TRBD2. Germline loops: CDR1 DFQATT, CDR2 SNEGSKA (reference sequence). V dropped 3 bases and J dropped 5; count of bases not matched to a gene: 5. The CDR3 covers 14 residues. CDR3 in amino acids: CSASTSGSGETQYF. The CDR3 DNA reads TGCAGTGCTAGCACTAGCGGGAGTGGGGAGACCCAGTACTTC.

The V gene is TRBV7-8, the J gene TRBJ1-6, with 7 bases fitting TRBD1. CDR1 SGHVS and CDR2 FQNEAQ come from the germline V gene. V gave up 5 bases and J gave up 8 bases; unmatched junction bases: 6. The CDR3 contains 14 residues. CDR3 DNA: TGTGCCAGCAGCGACAGGGCGCCGGATTCACCCCTCCACTTT. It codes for CASSDRAPDSPLHF.

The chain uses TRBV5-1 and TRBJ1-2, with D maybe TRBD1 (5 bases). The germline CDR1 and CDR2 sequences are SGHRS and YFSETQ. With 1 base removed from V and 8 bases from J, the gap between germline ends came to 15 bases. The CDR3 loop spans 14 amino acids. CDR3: CASSLFIQEGGYTF. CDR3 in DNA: TGCGCCAGCAGCTTGTTTATACAGGAGGGGGGCTACACCTTC.

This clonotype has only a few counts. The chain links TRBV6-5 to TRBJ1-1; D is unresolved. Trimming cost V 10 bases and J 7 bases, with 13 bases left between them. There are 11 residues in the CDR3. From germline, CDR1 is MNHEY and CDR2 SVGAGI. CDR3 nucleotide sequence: TGTGCCACCCGGCGGGGTGATGAAGCTTTCTTT. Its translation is CATRRGDEAFF.

CDR3 residues: CACCLRVGGHGGDTQYF. CDR3 DNA sequence: TGTGCCTGCTGCTTAAGGGTGGGGGGCCACGGAGGAGATACGCAGTATTTT. The V gene is TRBV3-1, the J gene TRBJ2-3, with D possibly called TRBD1 or TRBD2 (6 bases each). V was cut by 11 bases and J by 5 bases, with 29 bases left in between. Germline CDR1 reads LGHDT; CDR2 reads YNNKEL (reference sequence). The CDR3 loop spans 17 amino acids.

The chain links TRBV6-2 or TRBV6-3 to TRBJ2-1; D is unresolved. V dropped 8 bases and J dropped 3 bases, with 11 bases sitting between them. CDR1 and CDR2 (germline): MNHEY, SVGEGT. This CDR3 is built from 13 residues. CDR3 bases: TGTGCCAGCGCTTTAAGCAGCTACAATGAGCAGTTCTTC. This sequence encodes CASALSSYNEQFF.

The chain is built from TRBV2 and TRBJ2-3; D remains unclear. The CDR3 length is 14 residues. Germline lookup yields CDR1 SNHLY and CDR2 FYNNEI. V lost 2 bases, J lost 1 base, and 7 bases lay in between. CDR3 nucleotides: TGTGCCAGCAGTGAAACACTGGGCACAGATACGCAGTATTTT. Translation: CASSETLGTDTQYF.

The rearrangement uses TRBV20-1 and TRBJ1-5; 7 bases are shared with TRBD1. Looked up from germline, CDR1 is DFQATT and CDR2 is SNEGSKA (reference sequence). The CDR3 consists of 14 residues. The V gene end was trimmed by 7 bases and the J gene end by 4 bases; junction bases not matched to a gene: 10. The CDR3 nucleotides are TGCAGTGTCATAAAGGGGGCGAGGAATCAGCCCCAGCATTTT. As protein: CSVIKGARNQPQHF.

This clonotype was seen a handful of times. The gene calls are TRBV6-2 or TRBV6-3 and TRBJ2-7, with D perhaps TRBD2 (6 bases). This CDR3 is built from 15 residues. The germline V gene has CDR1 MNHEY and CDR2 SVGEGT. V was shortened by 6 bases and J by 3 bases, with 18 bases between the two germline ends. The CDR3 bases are TGTGCCAGCAGCTTTGGTATGGGACTCAGCTACGAGCAGTACTTC. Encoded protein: CASSFGMGLSYEQYF.

The CDR3 coding sequence is TGCAGTGCCTACTCACAAAACATTCAGTACTTC. This codes for CSAYSQNIQYF. This chain uses TRBV20-1 with TRBJ2-4; D is ambiguous. Germline loops: CDR1 DFQATT, CDR2 SNEGSKA (reference sequence). Trimming pared 6 bases from V and 5 bases from J, leaving 8 bases between. This CDR3 contains 11 residues.

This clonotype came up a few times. The CDR3 bases are TGCGCCAGCAGCCAAGTAGCTAGTGGGGTTTACGAGCAGTACTTC. It translates to CASSQVASGVYEQYF. The V and J genes are TRBV4-3 and TRBJ2-7, with D unresolved. Trimming removed 1 base at V and 4 bases at J, with 14 bases between. Per the germline V gene, CDR1 is LGHNA and CDR2 is YSLEER. This CDR3 has 15 amino acids.

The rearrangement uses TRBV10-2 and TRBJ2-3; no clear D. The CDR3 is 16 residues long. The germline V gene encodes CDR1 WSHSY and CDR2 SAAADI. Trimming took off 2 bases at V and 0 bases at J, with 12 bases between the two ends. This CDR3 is CASSEPGGYSTDTQYF. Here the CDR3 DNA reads TGCGCCAGCAGTGAGCCGGGCGGATATAGCACAGATACGCAGTATTTT.

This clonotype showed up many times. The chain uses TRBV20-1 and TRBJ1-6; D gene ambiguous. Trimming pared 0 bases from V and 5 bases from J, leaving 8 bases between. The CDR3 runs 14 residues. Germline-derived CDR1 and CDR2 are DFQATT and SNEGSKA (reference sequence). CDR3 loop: CSARDHRDNSPLHF. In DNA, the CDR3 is TGCAGTGCTAGAGATCACAGAGATAATTCACCCCTCCACTTT.

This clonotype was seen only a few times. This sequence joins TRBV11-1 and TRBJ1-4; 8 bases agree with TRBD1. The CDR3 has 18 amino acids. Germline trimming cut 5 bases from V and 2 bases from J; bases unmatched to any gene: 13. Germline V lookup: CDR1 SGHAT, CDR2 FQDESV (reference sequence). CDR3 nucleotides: TGTGCCAGCAGCCCACGACAGGGGACGATTCAGACTAATGAAAAACTGTTTTTT. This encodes CASSPRQGTIQTNEKLFF.

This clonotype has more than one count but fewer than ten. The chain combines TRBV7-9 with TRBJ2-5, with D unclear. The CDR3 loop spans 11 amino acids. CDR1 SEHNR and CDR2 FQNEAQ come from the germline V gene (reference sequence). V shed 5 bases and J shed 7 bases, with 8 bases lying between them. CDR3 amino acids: CASSVTWTQYF. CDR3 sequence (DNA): TGTGCCAGCAGCGTCACATGGACCCAGTACTTC. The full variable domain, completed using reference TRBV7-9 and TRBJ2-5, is DTGVSQNPRHKITKRGQNVTFRCDPISEHNRLYWYRQTLGQGPEFLTYFQNEAQLEKSRLLSDRFSAERPKGSFSTLEIQRTEQGDSAMYLCASSVTWTQYFGPGTRLLVL.

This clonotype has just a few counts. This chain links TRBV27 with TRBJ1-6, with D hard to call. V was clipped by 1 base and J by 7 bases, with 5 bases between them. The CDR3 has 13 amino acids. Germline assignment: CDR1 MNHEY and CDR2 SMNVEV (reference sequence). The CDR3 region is CASSLWANSPLHF. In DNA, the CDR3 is TGTGCCAGCAGTTTATGGGCGAATTCACCCCTCCACTTT.

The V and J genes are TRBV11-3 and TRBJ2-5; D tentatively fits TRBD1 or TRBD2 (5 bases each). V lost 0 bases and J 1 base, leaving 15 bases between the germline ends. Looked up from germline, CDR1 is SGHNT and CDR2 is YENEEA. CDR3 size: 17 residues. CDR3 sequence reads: CASSLDGLGRGQETQYF. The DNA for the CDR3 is TGTGCCAGCAGCTTAGATGGCCTGGGACGAGGCCAAGAGACCCAGTACTTC.

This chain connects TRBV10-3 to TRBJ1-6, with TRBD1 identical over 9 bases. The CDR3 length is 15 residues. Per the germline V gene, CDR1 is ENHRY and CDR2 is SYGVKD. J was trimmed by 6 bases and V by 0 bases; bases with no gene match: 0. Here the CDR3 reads CAISESDRGNSPLHF. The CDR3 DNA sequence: TGTGCCATCAGTGAGTCGGACAGGGGTAATTCACCCCTCCACTTT.

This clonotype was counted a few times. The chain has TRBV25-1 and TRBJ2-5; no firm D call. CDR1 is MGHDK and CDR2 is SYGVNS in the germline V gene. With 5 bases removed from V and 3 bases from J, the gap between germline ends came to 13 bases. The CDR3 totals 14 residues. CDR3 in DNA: TGTGCCAGCAGTCAACCCACTGGTGAAGAGACCCAGTACTTC. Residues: CASSQPTGEETQYF. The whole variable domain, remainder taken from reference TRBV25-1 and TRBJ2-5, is EADIYQTPRYLVIGTGKKITLECSQTMGHDKMYWYQQDPGMELHLIHYSYGVNSTEKGDLSSESTVSRIRTEHFPLTLESARPSHTSQYLCASSQPTGEETQYFGPGTRLLVL.

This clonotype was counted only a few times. DNA of the CDR3: TGTGCCAGCAGTTACAGGGACAGGGGAAACGAGCAGTACTTC. This codes for CASSYRDRGNEQYF. The chain links TRBV6-5 to TRBJ2-7; 10 bases align to TRBD1. The J segment lost 5 bases and the V segment lost 2 bases, leaving 3 bases of the junction unmatched. CDR1 is MNHEY, CDR2 SVGAGI, per germline. This CDR3 spans 14 amino acids.

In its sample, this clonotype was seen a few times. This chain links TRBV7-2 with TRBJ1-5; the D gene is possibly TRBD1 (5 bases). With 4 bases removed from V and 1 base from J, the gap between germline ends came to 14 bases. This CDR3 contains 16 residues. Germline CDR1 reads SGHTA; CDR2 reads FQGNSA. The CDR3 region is CASSWVGGRSNQPQHF. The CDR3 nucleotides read TGTGCCAGCAGCTGGGTTGGGGGTAGGAGCAATCAGCCCCAGCATTTT.

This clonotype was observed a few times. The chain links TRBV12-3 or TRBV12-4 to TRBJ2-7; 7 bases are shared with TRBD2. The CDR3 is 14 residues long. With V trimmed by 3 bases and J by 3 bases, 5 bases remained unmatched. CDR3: CASSFTGGLYEQYF. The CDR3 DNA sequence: TGTGCCAGCAGTTTCACGGGAGGCCTCTACGAGCAGTACTTC.

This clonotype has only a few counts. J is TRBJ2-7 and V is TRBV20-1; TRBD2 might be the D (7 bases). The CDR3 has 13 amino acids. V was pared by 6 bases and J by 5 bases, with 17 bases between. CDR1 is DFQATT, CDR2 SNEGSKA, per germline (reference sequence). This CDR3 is CSALSRGADEQYF. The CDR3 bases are TGCAGTGCCCTCTCCCGGGGGGCAGACGAGCAGTACTTC.

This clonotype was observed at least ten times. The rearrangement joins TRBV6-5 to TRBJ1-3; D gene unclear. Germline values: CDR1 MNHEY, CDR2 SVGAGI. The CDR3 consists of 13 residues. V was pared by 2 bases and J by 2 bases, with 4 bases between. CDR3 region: CASSYGPGNTIYF. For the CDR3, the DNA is TGTGCCAGCAGTTACGGCCCTGGAAACACCATATATTTT.

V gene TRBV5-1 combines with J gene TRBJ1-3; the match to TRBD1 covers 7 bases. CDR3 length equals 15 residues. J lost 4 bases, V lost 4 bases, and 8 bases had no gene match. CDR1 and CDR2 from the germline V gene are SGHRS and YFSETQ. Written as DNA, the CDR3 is TGCGCCAGCAGCATCGGGACAGCGCCAGGAAACACCATATATTTT. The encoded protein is CASSIGTAPGNTIYF.